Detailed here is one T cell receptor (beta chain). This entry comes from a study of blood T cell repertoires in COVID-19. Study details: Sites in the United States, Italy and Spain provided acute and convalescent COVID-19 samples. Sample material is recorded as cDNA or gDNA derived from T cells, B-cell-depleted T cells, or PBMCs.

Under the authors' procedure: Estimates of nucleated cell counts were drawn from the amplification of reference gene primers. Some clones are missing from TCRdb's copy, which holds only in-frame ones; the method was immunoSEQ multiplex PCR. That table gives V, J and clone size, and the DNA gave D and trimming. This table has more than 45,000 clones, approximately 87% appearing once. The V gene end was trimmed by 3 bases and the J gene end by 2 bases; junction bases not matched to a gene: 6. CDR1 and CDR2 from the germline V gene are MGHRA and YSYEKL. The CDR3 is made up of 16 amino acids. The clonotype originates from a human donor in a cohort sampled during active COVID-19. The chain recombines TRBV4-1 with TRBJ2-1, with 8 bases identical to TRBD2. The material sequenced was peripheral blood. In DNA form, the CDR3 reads TGCGCCAGCAGCCAGGGGGCCGGGGGGGCCTACAATGAGCAGTTCTTC. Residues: CASSQGAGGAYNEQFF.